These 15 T cell receptor beta chains were sequenced from one sample in a study of CD8+CD57+ T cells in acquired aplastic anemia. CDR3 and TCR beta VDJ profiling relied on a genomic DNA template. From the reads, TCRdb called clonotypes with MiXCR, one entry per CDR3 protein. The table records under 350,000 distinct CDR3 sequences, around three fifths of them present only once. Flow cytometry had shown expanded CD8+CD57+ cells in the patients chosen for sequencing. The specimen sequenced was sorted CD4+, CD8+, or CD8+CD57+ T cells (not recorded which) from PBMCs. These receptors originate from a human donor with aplastic anemia.

This clonotype appeared many times. V and J are TRBV2 and TRBJ1-2, with 7 bases aligning to TRBD1. The trim removed 4 bases at V and 2 bases at J, leaving 4 bases unmatched. The CDR3 sequence is 14 residues long. CDR1 and CDR2 (germline): SNHLY, FYNNEI. CDR3 sequence (DNA): TGTGCCAGCAGTGCGATACAGGGGAACTATGGCTACACCTTC. Amino acids: CASSAIQGNYGYTF.

This clonotype was seen at least ten times. This chain links TRBV14 with TRBJ1-6; no reliable D call. Germline V gives CDR1 SGHDN, CDR2 FVKESK. V lost 0 bases, J lost 6 bases, and 6 bases lay in between. The CDR3 runs 14 residues. The CDR3 loop reads CASSQDVPNSPLHF. In nucleotides, the CDR3 is TGTGCCAGCAGCCAAGATGTACCTAATTCACCCCTCCACTTT.

This clonotype has ten or more counts. The DNA for the CDR3 is TGTGCCAGCAACATGGGACTCGCGACGCAGTATTTT. Protein sequence: CASNMGLATQYF. The rearrangement uses TRBV7-9 and TRBJ2-3; D perhaps matches TRBD2 (6 bases). Germline loops: CDR1 SEHNR, CDR2 FQNEAQ (reference sequence). The CDR3 runs to 12 residues. V lost 7 bases and J lost 9, with 14 bases in between.

Note on this clonotype: One end of the junction is discordant with germline, which a read error may explain. The CDR3, as DNA: TGTGCCAGCAGTTACATCCGCCGACAGGGGAATAGCAATCAGCCCCAGCATTTT. As protein: CASSYIRRQGNSNQPQHF. This chain links TRBV10-3 with TRBJ1-5, with TRBD1 matching 8 bases. This CDR3 is built from 18 residues. Germline-derived CDR1 and CDR2 are ENHRY and SYGVKD.

The chain couples TRBV19 to TRBJ2-7; D is perhaps TRBD1 (5 bases). The germline V gene has CDR1 LNHDA and CDR2 SQIVND (reference sequence). This CDR3 spans 15 amino acids. With 4 bases removed from V and 0 bases from J, the gap between germline ends came to 13 bases. The CDR3 sequence is CASSSVGPSSYEQYF. CDR3 in DNA: TGTGCCAGTAGTAGTGTGGGGCCCAGCTCCTACGAGCAGTACTTC.

The rearrangement uses TRBV7-8 and TRBJ2-5, with 15 positions matching TRBD2. Looked up from germline, CDR1 is SGHVS and CDR2 is FQNEAQ. Trimming removed 1 base from V and 4 bases from J; junction bases left unmatched: 7. CDR3 length: 18 residues. The CDR3 bases are TGTGCCAGCAGCTTAGGGACTAGCGGGGGGGCACGCGGAGAGACCCAGTACTTC. Translating gives CASSLGTSGGARGETQYF.

The chain links TRBV24-1 to TRBJ1-5; D gene uncertain. The CDR3 runs to 14 residues. V lost 3 bases and J lost 5, with 10 bases in between. Germline values: CDR1 KGHDR, CDR2 SFDVKD. This chain's CDR3 is CATSDMTADQPQHF. The CDR3, as DNA: TGTGCCACCAGTGATATGACGGCGGATCAGCCCCAGCATTTT.

This clonotype was detected a few times. The DNA of the CDR3 is TGTGCCAGCAGCTTAACCTTAGGGGTTGGGGAGACCCAGTACTTC. Translation gives CASSLTLGVGETQYF. This chain joins TRBV11-3 and TRBJ2-5, with a weak D call TRBD1 (5 bases). The ends were cut back, 2 bases at V and 5 bases at J, with 15 bases in the middle. Germline CDR1 and CDR2: SGHNT and YENEEA. The CDR3 spans 15 residues.

The chain combines TRBV10-3 with TRBJ2-7; 11 bases align to TRBD2. CDR1 is ENHRY and CDR2 is SYGVKD in the germline V gene. V dropped 7 bases and J dropped 3; count of bases not matched to a gene: 14. The CDR3 is 17 amino acids. The CDR3 bases are TGTGCCATCATTGGAGGGACTAGCGGCTTATTTAACTACGAGCAGTACTTC. It yields the protein CAIIGGTSGLFNYEQYF.

Ten or more counts support this clonotype. V is TRBV18 and J is TRBJ1-1; TRBD1 is a possible D gene (5 bases). Per the germline V gene, CDR1 is KGHSH and CDR2 is LQKENI. The V end was cut by 1 base, the J end by 5 bases, with 8 bases between. This CDR3 has 13 amino acids. CDR3 sequence reads: CASSPQSGTEAFF. DNA of the CDR3: TGTGCCAGCTCACCACAGTCAGGGACTGAAGCTTTCTTT.

This clonotype was seen at least ten times. The rearrangement uses TRBV9 and TRBJ2-5, with 7 bases lining up with TRBD1. From germline, CDR1 is SGDLS and CDR2 YYNGEE. The CDR3 contains 16 residues. The J segment lost 10 bases and the V segment lost 0 bases, leaving 15 bases of the junction unmatched. The CDR3: CASSVAPGRQGHHQYF. In nucleotides, the CDR3 is TGTGCCAGCAGCGTAGCCCCTGGGAGACAGGGTCACCACCAGTACTTC.

The chain has TRBV9 and TRBJ1-1; 7 positions match TRBD1. J lost 1 base, V lost 4 bases, and 13 bases had no gene match. The CDR3 extends over 17 amino acids. CDR1 and CDR2 from the germline V gene are SGDLS and YYNGEE. This CDR3 reads CASSPTATGTENTEAFF. For the CDR3, the DNA is TGTGCCAGCAGCCCTACAGCGACCGGGACAGAGAACACTGAAGCTTTCTTT.

This clonotype was counted at least ten times. The genes are TRBV7-8 and TRBJ2-1, with a weak D call TRBD1 (8 bases). Trimming pared 0 bases from V and 13 bases from J, leaving 16 bases between. Germline V CDR1 and CDR2: SGHVS, FQNEAQ. The CDR3 length is 14 residues. The CDR3 sequence: CASSLARQGTNQFF. The CDR3 nucleotides read TGTGCCAGCAGCTTAGCCCGACAGGGGACTAATCAGTTCTTC.

This chain joins TRBV20-1 and TRBJ2-3; the match to TRBD2 covers 11 bases. Trimming removed 5 bases from V and 5 bases from J; junction bases left unmatched: 9. The length of the CDR3 is 15 residues. Germline CDR1 DFQATT, CDR2 SNEGSKA (reference sequence). The CDR3 sequence: CSAGTSGTWGDTQYF. The CDR3 nucleotides are TGCAGTGCTGGGACTAGCGGAACATGGGGAGATACGCAGTATTTT.

The genes are TRBV9 and TRBJ2-1, with 9 bases aligning to TRBD2. V was clipped by 0 bases and J by 5 bases; unmatched bases: 6. CDR1 is SGDLS and CDR2 is YYNGEE in the germline V gene. The CDR3 loop spans 16 amino acids. CDR3 in amino acids: CASSVGLTSGDNEQFF. In DNA, the CDR3 is TGTGCCAGCAGCGTAGGGTTGACTAGCGGTGACAATGAGCAGTTCTTC.